Below, 11 T cell receptor beta chains from the same sample are listed, as sequenced in a study of control samples from healthy donors and cancer patients. Data came from immunoSEQ multiplex PCR; TCRdb stores just in-frame clones and leaves some out. The repertoire holds roughly 86,000 clones, with 85% to 95% as singletons. Material for sequencing was blood. The receptors shown here come from a young woman in good health.

The V gene is TRBV6-5, the J gene TRBJ2-3; 12 nucleotides line up with TRBD2. Germline CDR1 and CDR2: MNHEY and SVGAGI. The trim removed 6 bases at V and 4 bases at J, leaving 5 bases unmatched. The CDR3 totals 15 residues. The CDR3 DNA sequence: TGTGCCAGCAGGGCGACTAGCGGGGGTGCAGATACGCAGTATTTT. It is translated as CASRATSGGADTQYF.

The CDR3 DNA follows: TGTGCCAGCAGCTTATCAGGGTTAGCTCAAGCTTTCTTT. Its translation is CASSLSGLAQAFF. The chain couples TRBV7-9 to TRBJ1-1, with D tentatively TRBD1 (5 bases). Per germline, CDR1 SEHNR and CDR2 FQNEAQ (reference sequence). The CDR3 runs to 13 residues. Between the trimmed V and J ends, which lost 2 bases and 9 bases, there was a span of 13 bases.

This rearrangement joins TRBV6-5 to TRBJ2-1; 11 bases are shared with TRBD2. Germline CDR1 MNHEY, CDR2 SVGAGI. V was pared by 8 bases and J by 9 bases, with 12 bases of the junction left unmatched. The CDR3 covers 15 residues. CDR3 protein: CASLRISGGASEQFF. The CDR3 DNA reads TGTGCCAGCCTGAGAATTAGCGGGGGGGCAAGTGAGCAGTTCTTC.

V is TRBV5-6 and J is TRBJ2-3; TRBD2 is a possible D gene (5 bases). The V and J ends lost 2 bases and 2 bases respectively, with 18 bases between them. Germline V gene data show CDR1 as SGHDT and CDR2 as YYEEEE. CDR3 size: 17 residues. CDR3 region: CASSLRNSNGNTDTQYF. The CDR3 coding sequence is TGTGCCAGCAGCTTAAGAAATAGCAACGGGAACACAGATACGCAGTATTTT.

The rearrangement joins TRBV10-1 to TRBJ2-3; D may be TRBD2 (5 bases). CDR3 size: 15 residues. Trimming shortened V by 5 bases and J by 2 bases, and 14 bases separated the two germline ends. In germline, CDR1 is WNHNN, CDR2 SYGVQD (reference sequence). The CDR3 reads CASSSRSGVTDTQYF. The CDR3 nucleotides are TGCGCCAGCAGTTCCCGAAGCGGAGTCACAGATACGCAGTATTTT.

The chain has TRBV30 and TRBJ1-3; D not resolved. CDR1 is GTSNPN, CDR2 SVGIG, per germline (reference sequence). The CDR3 length is 14 residues. The V end lost 4 bases, the J end lost 0 bases, and 10 bases lay between the germline ends. The CDR3 DNA sequence: TGTGCCTGGATTGGATCTCTCTCTGGAAACACCATATATTTT. Protein: CAWIGSLSGNTIYF.

This rearrangement joins TRBV7-9 to TRBJ1-3; D unclear. This CDR3 contains 14 residues. Trimming pared 6 bases from V and 4 bases from J, leaving 13 bases between. Germline-derived CDR1 and CDR2 are SEHNR and FQNEAQ (reference sequence). The CDR3 DNA is TGTGCCAGCAGATACTCGGGCCAAGGAAACACCATATATTTT. Translating it yields CASRYSGQGNTIYF.

The gene calls are TRBV18 and TRBJ2-2, with 8 bases aligning to TRBD1. After removal of 3 bases from V and 1 base from J, the junction contained 7 bases not matched to a gene. The CDR3 length is 17 residues. Germline CDR1 KGHSH, CDR2 LQKENI. The CDR3 protein is CASSPGQATLNTGELFF. DNA of the CDR3: TGTGCCAGCTCACCGGGACAGGCAACTTTGAACACCGGGGAGCTGTTTTTT.

The chain uses TRBV27 and TRBJ1-3; no definite D call. V shed 5 bases and J shed 0 bases, with 14 bases lying between them. CDR1 MNHEY and CDR2 SMNVEV come from the germline V gene (reference sequence). This CDR3 is built from 16 residues. CDR3 in amino acids: CASSPTIGFSGNTIYF. The CDR3 DNA sequence: TGTGCCAGCAGTCCTACCATAGGCTTCTCTGGAAACACCATATATTTT.

The CDR3 DNA reads as TGTGCCATCAGAGTTGACAGGGGGCGCGCTGAAGCTTTCTTT. As protein: CAIRVDRGRAEAFF. This chain links TRBV10-3 with TRBJ1-1; 10 positions match TRBD1. The germline V gene encodes CDR1 ENHRY and CDR2 SYGVKD. The CDR3 loop spans 14 amino acids. The V and J ends lost 6 bases and 6 bases, in that order; junction bases with no gene match: 7.

This clone has only one observation. The V call is TRBV3-1 (or the pseudogene TRBV3-2), the J call TRBJ2-3, with 8 bases fitting TRBD2. The CDR3 covers 16 residues. V was pared by 0 bases and J by 2 bases, with 4 bases of the junction left unmatched. The V gene's germline CDR1 is LGHDT and CDR2 YNNKEL (reference sequence). CDR3 coding DNA: TGTGCCAGCAGCCAAGAAAGCGGGGGCCCCACAGATACGCAGTATTTT. Translated: CASSQESGGPTDTQYF.